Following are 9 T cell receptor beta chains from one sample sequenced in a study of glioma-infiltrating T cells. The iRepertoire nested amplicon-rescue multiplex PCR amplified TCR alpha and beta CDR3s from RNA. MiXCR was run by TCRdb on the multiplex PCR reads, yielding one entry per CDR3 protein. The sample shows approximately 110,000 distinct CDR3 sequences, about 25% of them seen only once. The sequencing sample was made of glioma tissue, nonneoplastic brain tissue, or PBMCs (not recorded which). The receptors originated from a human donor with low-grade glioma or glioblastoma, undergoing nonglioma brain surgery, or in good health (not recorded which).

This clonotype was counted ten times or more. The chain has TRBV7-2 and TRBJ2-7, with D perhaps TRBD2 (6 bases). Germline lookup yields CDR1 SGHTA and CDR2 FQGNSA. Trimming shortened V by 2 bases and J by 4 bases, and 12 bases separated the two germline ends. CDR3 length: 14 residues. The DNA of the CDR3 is TGTGCCAGCAGCTTATCGGACTACAAATACGAGCAGTACTTC. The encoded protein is CASSLSDYKYEQYF. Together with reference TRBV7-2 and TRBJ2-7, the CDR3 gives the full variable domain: GAGVSQSPSNKVTEKGKDVELRCDPISGHTALYWYRQSLGQGLEFLIYFQGNSAPDKSGLPSDRFSAERTGGSVSTLTIQRTQQEDSAVYLCASSLSDYKYEQYFGPGTRLTVT.

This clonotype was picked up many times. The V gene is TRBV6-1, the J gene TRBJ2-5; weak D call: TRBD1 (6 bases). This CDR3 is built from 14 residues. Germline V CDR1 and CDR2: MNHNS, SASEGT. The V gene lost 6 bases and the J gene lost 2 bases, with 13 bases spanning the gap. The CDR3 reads CASSYLGAQETQYF. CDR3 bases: TGTGCCAGCAGCTACCTGGGGGCACAAGAGACCCAGTACTTC.

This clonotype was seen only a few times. CDR3 in DNA: TGTGCCAGTAGTATCACCCTCACTAGTGCGAGTTCCAATGAGCAGTTCTTC. This codes for CASSITLTSASSNEQFF. V and J are TRBV19 and TRBJ2-1, with a tentative D call TRBD2 (5 bases). Germline V CDR1 and CDR2: LNHDA, SQIVND (reference sequence). This CDR3 is built from 17 residues. The V end lost 3 bases, the J end lost 6 bases, and 21 bases lay between the germline ends.

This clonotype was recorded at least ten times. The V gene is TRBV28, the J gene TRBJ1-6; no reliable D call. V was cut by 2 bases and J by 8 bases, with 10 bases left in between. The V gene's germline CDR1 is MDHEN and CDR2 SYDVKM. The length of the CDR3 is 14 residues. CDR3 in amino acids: CASSLEGRYSPLHF. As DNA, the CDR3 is TGTGCCAGCAGTTTAGAGGGCAGATATTCACCCCTCCACTTT.

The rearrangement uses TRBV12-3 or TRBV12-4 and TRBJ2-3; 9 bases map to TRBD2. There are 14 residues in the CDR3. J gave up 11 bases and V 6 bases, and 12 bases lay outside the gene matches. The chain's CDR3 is CASSAPASGVEQYF. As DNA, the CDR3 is TGTGCCAGCAGCGCTCCCGCTAGCGGGGTGGAGCAGTATTTT.

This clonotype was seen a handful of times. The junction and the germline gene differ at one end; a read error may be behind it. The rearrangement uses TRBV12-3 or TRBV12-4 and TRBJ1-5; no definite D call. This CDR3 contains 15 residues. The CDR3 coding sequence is TGTGCCAGCAGTTTATTTGGACTTATCAATCAGACCCAGCATTTT. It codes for CASSLFGLINQTQHF.

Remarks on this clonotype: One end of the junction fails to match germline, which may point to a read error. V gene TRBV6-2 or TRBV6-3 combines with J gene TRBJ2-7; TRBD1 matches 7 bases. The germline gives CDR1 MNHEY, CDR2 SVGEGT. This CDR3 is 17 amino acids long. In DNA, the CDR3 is TGTGCCAGCAGTACATTAACAGGGGCCGTGAGCTCCTACAAGCAGTACTTC. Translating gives CASSTLTGAVSSYKQYF.

DNA for the CDR3: TGCAGTGCTCAGTCAGGGGTACGATCTCAGCCCCAGCATTTT. This codes for CSAQSGVRSQPQHF. The chain couples TRBV20-1 to TRBJ1-5, with D possibly matching TRBD1 (6 bases). Trimming removed 5 bases at V and 6 bases at J, with 17 bases between. Germline CDR1 DFQATT, CDR2 SNEGSKA (reference sequence). This CDR3 comprises 14 residues.

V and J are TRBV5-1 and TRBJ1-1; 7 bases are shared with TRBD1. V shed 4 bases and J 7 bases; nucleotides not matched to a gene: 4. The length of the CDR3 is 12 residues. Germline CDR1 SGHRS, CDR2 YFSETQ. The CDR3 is CASSMGQLEAFF. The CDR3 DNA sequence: TGCGCCAGCAGCATGGGACAGCTTGAAGCTTTCTTT.